This TCR beta chain was documented in a study of Graves' ophthalmopathy and Graves' hyperthyroidism. On the study more broadly: Blood was drawn at initial diagnosis, before any treatment.

Serum thyroxine and TRAb, along with clinical symptoms, thyroid ultrasound and orbital computed tomography, were what diagnosis relied on. There are 16 residues in the CDR3. Germline loops: CDR1 MNHNS, CDR2 SASEGT. Unmatched junction bases numbered 6, after V lost 5 bases and J lost 2 bases. RNA served as the template for amplifying TCR beta CDR3 regions. HTBI primers were used in a first-round RT-PCR, which preceded a second-round multiplex PCR. Via MiXCR, TCRdb re-called the multiplex PCR reads, giving one row per CDR3 protein. In the table there are some 410,000 distinct CDR3 sequences, roughly 20% of which are singletons. Concerning this clonotype: Antigen: not known.

Regarding the study as a whole: Forecasting of ophthalmopathy progression by the model achieved less than 71% sensitivity and 72% to 75% specificity.

The clonotype originates from a woman between 18 and 29 years old with stable Graves' hyperthyroidism. This chain joins TRBV6-1 and TRBJ1-5; the match to TRBD1 covers 10 bases. What was sequenced was peripheral blood. Here the CDR3 DNA reads TGTGCCAGCAGTAGGACAGGGGGGGGAGGCAATCAGCCCCAGCATTTT. As protein: CASSRTGGGGNQPQHF.